Sequencing of this T cell receptor (beta chain) was carried out in a study of cytomegalovirus exposure and HLA in healthy donors. Germline V gene sequence: CDR1 MNHEY, CDR2 SVGAGI. CDR3 length equals 14 residues. Trimming took 5 bases from V and 6 from J, leaving 13 bases between them. PCR was performed using 60 Vbeta and 13 Jbeta primers. TCRdb's table, derived via immunoSEQ multiplex PCR, lists solely in-frame clones and lacks some. The repertoire holds roughly 110,000 clones, with approximately 76% as singletons. V and J are TRBV6-5 and TRBJ1-4; a weak D match, TRBD1 (6 bases). Sequenced: PBMCs. This receptor was taken from a man between 18 and 29 years old in good health and CMV-seronegative. CDR3 sequence: CASSLGGMDEKLFF. The CDR3 bases are TGTGCCAGCAGTCTAGGGGGAATGGATGAAAAACTGTTTTTT.